Listed here are 17 T cell receptor beta chains from one sample, sequenced in a study of shared clonotypes between healthy human individuals. In the naive CD8 group, cells lacked CD45RO and were positively selected for CCR7, so terminally differentiated effector memory CD45RA+ cells were left out. Clones were sequenced by immunoSEQ multiplex PCR, and TCRdb holds only the in-frame ones, with some missing. This table holds around 2,000,000 clones, about 92% found once. Sequencing used naive CD8+ T cells from PBMCs. The receptors were gathered from a man between 18 and 35 years old in good health. Some clones in this sample may be carry-over from other donors' samples.

CDR3 bases: TGTGCCAGCAGTCCCCGGACTAGCGGGAGTAGAAGGAACGAGCAGTACTTC. This gives the protein CASSPRTSGSRRNEQYF. The V call is TRBV7-2, the J call TRBJ2-7, with 13 bases lining up with TRBD2. Germline V gives CDR1 SGHTA, CDR2 FQGNSA. The CDR3 is 17 residues long. Losses at the gene ends were 6 bases for V and 5 bases for J; bases not matched to a gene: 13.

CDR3 DNA sequence: TGTGCCAGCAGCCAAGAAACCGGGACAGGGAGCTACGAGCAGTACTTC. The encoded protein is CASSQETGTGSYEQYF. The V call is TRBV4-2, the J call TRBJ2-7; TRBD1 agrees at 9 bases. The CDR3 loop spans 16 amino acids. CDR1 is LGHNA, CDR2 YNFKEQ, per germline. Unmatched junction bases numbered 6, after V lost 0 bases and J lost 3 bases.

The chain is built from TRBV7-3 and TRBJ2-3; TRBD1 is a possible D gene (6 bases). Germline lookup yields CDR1 SGHTA and CDR2 FQGTGA. The CDR3 is 16 residues long. V shed 2 bases and J shed 0 bases, with 12 bases lying between them. CDR3 sequence (DNA): TGTGCCAGCAGCTTAGACGGAACAGGGAGCACAGATACGCAGTATTTT. As protein: CASSLDGTGSTDTQYF.

This chain joins TRBV13 and TRBJ2-7; either TRBD1 or TRBD2 may fit D (5 bases each). The CDR3 contains 16 residues. Trimming stripped 4 bases from V and 2 bases from J, with 18 bases between. Germline values: CDR1 PRHDT, CDR2 FYEKMQ (reference sequence). The CDR3 coding sequence is TGTGCCAGCAGCTGGTCGGGGTCACGGGGCACCTACGAGCAGTACTTC. Its protein product is CASSWSGSRGTYEQYF.

This chain uses TRBV6-1 with TRBJ2-7; TRBD2 agrees at 8 bases. Germline CDR1 and CDR2: MNHNS and SASEGT. Trimming at V came to 8 bases and at J to 7 bases, leaving 16 bases not matched to a gene. The CDR3 runs to 15 residues. CDR3 sequence: CASHPSGPLSREQYF. In DNA form, the CDR3 reads TGTGCCAGCCATCCTAGCGGGCCTCTGTCCCGAGAGCAGTACTTC.

The chain employs TRBV7-9 and TRBJ2-7; D perhaps matches TRBD1 (6 bases). Germline CDR1 reads SEHNR; CDR2 reads FQNEAQ (reference sequence). V was pared by 3 bases and J by 2 bases, with 11 bases between. The CDR3 covers 14 residues. The CDR3 spells CASSFGDTPYEQYF. In DNA form, the CDR3 reads TGTGCCAGCAGCTTTGGGGACACTCCCTACGAGCAGTACTTC.

The chain recombines TRBV14 with TRBJ2-3; D gene uncertain. V was cut by 4 bases and J by 4 bases, with 6 bases left in between. Germline-derived CDR1 and CDR2 are SGHDN and FVKESK. This CDR3 has 12 residues. For the CDR3, the DNA is TGTGCCAGCAGCCCCCGGGCAGATACGCAGTATTTT. It codes for CASSPRADTQYF.

This chain joins TRBV7-3 and TRBJ2-2, with 7 positions matching TRBD1. CDR1 SGHTA and CDR2 FQGTGA come from the germline V gene. This CDR3 has 14 amino acids. The trim removed 3 bases at V and 3 bases at J, leaving 1 base unmatched. CDR3 nucleotides: TGTGCCAGCAGCTTTGGACAGGACACCGGGGAGCTGTTTTTT. Residues: CASSFGQDTGELFF.

This clone was found once. The chain carries TRBV7-6 and TRBJ2-1; 10 bases map to TRBD2. CDR1 is SGHVS and CDR2 is FNYEAQ in the germline V gene. The CDR3 is 16 amino acids. The V gene end was trimmed by 5 bases and the J gene end by 0 bases; junction bases not matched to a gene: 4. CDR3 protein: CASSRLAGSSYNEQFF. The CDR3 DNA sequence: TGTGCCAGCAGCCGACTAGCGGGCAGCTCCTACAATGAGCAGTTCTTC.

This chain links TRBV27 with TRBJ2-3; D is possibly TRBD1 or TRBD2 (6 bases each). Trimming stripped 3 bases from V and 6 bases from J, with 13 bases between. The CDR3 runs to 14 residues. The germline V gene encodes CDR1 MNHEY and CDR2 SMNVEV (reference sequence). Written as DNA, the CDR3 is TGTGCCAGCAGTTTCCTCCGAGGGGGGGATACGCAGTATTTT. Translation gives CASSFLRGGDTQYF.

The CDR3 DNA follows: TGTGCCAGCAGCGTAGGGGGGAGCTTTAGGACCGGGGAGCTGTTTTTT. As protein: CASSVGGSFRTGELFF. The chain has TRBV9 and TRBJ2-2; D may match TRBD1 or TRBD2 (5 bases each). Trimming removed 0 bases from V and 5 bases from J, with 14 bases in between. This CDR3 contains 16 residues. Germline V lookup: CDR1 SGDLS, CDR2 YYNGEE.

The chain employs TRBV27 and TRBJ1-4, with 9 nucleotides matching TRBD1. Germline assignment: CDR1 MNHEY and CDR2 SMNVEV (reference sequence). The CDR3 is made up of 17 amino acids. V lost 6 bases, J lost 5 bases, and 13 bases stayed unmatched. The DNA of the CDR3 is TGTGCCAGCAGCCGCCACCGGGACAGGGCAAGAAATGAAAAACTGTTTTTT. Encoded protein: CASSRHRDRARNEKLFF.

The rearrangement joins TRBV7-9 to TRBJ2-5; either TRBD1 or TRBD2 may supply D (6 bases each). Per the germline V gene, CDR1 is SEHNR and CDR2 is FQNEAQ (reference sequence). V was trimmed by 6 bases and J by 5 bases, leaving 13 bases between them. The CDR3 contains 13 residues. The CDR3 sequence is CASRGGLWETQYF. Written as DNA, the CDR3 is TGTGCCAGCAGGGGGGGCCTTTGGGAGACCCAGTACTTC.

This rearrangement joins TRBV5-4 to TRBJ1-1; TRBD1 might be the D (5 bases). V shed 2 bases and J shed 4 bases, with 15 bases lying between them. The CDR3 runs to 15 residues. Per germline, CDR1 SGHNT and CDR2 YYREEE (reference sequence). The CDR3 reads CASSFLGDLGTEAFF. The CDR3 DNA is TGTGCCAGCAGCTTCTTAGGGGATTTGGGCACTGAAGCTTTCTTT.

This chain uses TRBV11-2 with TRBJ2-7, with 10 bases identical to TRBD2. Germline lookup yields CDR1 SGHAT and CDR2 FQNNGV. V lost 1 base and J lost 8; bases outside the gene matches: 17. This CDR3 is 18 amino acids long. CDR3 DNA: TGTGCCAGCAGCTTAGGGTCTAGGCTAGCGGGAGAATACAAGCAGCAGTACTTC. It yields the protein CASSLGSRLAGEYKQQYF.

The chain couples TRBV7-2 to TRBJ2-1, with 11 positions matching TRBD2. The V and J ends lost 5 bases and 2 bases, in that order; junction bases with no gene match: 5. Germline-derived CDR1 and CDR2 are SGHTA and FQGNSA. The CDR3 consists of 16 residues. The CDR3 DNA reads TGTGCCAGCAGCACCCGTAGCGGGAGGGCCTACAATGAGCAGTTCTTC. As protein: CASSTRSGRAYNEQFF.

The chain links TRBV2 to TRBJ2-5; 9 positions match TRBD1. The CDR3 has 15 amino acids. The germline gives CDR1 SNHLY, CDR2 FYNNEI. V dropped 7 bases and J dropped 5; count of bases not matched to a gene: 11. CDR3 protein: CASTQTGGGMETQYF. As DNA, the CDR3 is TGTGCCAGCACCCAGACAGGGGGAGGGATGGAGACCCAGTACTTC.